This entry describes one T cell receptor (beta chain). Here immunoSEQ multiplex PCR was the method, and the copy in TCRdb shows in-frame clones only, minus some. The table has around 270,000 clones, 88% seen once. The data were taken from a study of blood T cell repertoires in COVID-19. Study information: The origin of the acute and convalescent COVID-19 samples was the United States, Italy and Spain. PBMCs, B-cell-depleted T cells, or T cells provided the cDNA or gDNA that made up the material.

Trimming cost V 4 bases and J 0 bases, with 15 bases left between them. This CDR3 has 16 amino acids. Germline CDR1 SNHLY, CDR2 FYNNEI. The sequence was collected from a man between 60 and 75 years old who had recovered from COVID-19. The V call is TRBV2, the J call TRBJ1-2; D is uncertain. Sequencing used peripheral blood. The CDR3 nucleotides read TGTGCCAGCAGTGGTCGGGGAAGAGGCTCTAACTATGGCTACACCTTC. This codes for CASSGRGRGSNYGYTF.